These 7 T cell receptor beta chains came from one sample sequenced in a study of radiation and T cells in renal cell carcinoma. The method was immunoSEQ multiplex PCR; TCRdb's version includes in-frame clones alone and lacks a portion of them. The sample includes about 22,000 clones, about 80% of them seen just once. Time point described: baseline pretreatment blood. Treatment: 15 Gy SBRT to primary tumor, nephrectomy 4 weeks later. The sequencing used blood, collected from a patient whose treatment included radiotherapy and nephrectomy. These receptors originate from a man in his sixties with renal cell carcinoma.

J is TRBJ2-5 and V is TRBV4-3; 9 bases agree with TRBD2. The CDR3 loop spans 16 amino acids. The V and J ends lost 1 base and 0 bases, in that order; junction bases with no gene match: 3. The V gene's germline CDR1 is LGHNA and CDR2 YSLEER. This CDR3 is CASSQGLAGNQETQYF. DNA of the CDR3: TGCGCCAGCAGCCAAGGGCTAGCGGGGAACCAAGAGACCCAGTACTTC.

The chain carries TRBV7-2 and TRBJ1-4; D perhaps matches TRBD1 (5 bases). V was trimmed by 1 base and J by 8 bases, leaving 14 bases between them. The CDR3 spans 15 residues. Germline V lookup: CDR1 SGHTA, CDR2 FQGNSA. CDR3 coding DNA: TGTGCCAGCAGCTTAGGTCCCCAGGGAAGCGAAAAACTGTTTTTT. This sequence encodes CASSLGPQGSEKLFF.

The rearrangement links TRBV5-4 to TRBJ2-2; D gene ambiguous. The CDR3 is made up of 12 amino acids. V was clipped by 1 base and J by 5 bases, with 3 bases between them. Per germline, CDR1 SGHNT and CDR2 YYREEE (reference sequence). CDR3 bases: TGTGCCAGCAGCTTGCTTACCGGGGAGCTGTTTTTT. Translation gives CASSLLTGELFF.

This clone was picked up one time. CDR3 coding DNA: TGCAGCGCAGGGACCTACGAGCAGTACTTC. It is translated as CSAGTYEQYF. V gene TRBV29-1 combines with J gene TRBJ2-7; D might be TRBD1 (5 bases). The CDR3 extends over 10 amino acids. Germline CDR1 reads SQVTM; CDR2 reads ANQGSEA. V lost 7 bases and J 2 bases, leaving 6 bases between the germline ends.

J is TRBJ2-1 and V is TRBV27; the match to TRBD1 covers 7 bases. Unmatched junction bases numbered 4, after V lost 1 base and J lost 7 bases. Germline assignment: CDR1 MNHEY and CDR2 SMNVEV (reference sequence). The CDR3 has 14 residues. The CDR3 spells CASSLFTGVNEQFF. The CDR3 DNA reads TGTGCCAGCAGTTTATTCACAGGGGTGAATGAGCAGTTCTTC.

This chain links TRBV6-1 with TRBJ1-1; D not resolved. Germline values: CDR1 MNHNS, CDR2 SASEGT. The CDR3 runs to 14 residues. The ends were cut back, 5 bases at V and 4 bases at J, with 14 bases in the middle. Here the CDR3 DNA reads TGTGCCAGCAGTCAAAGGGTTTCGATCACTGAAGCTTTCTTT. Its translation: CASSQRVSITEAFF.

This chain uses TRBV5-1 with TRBJ2-2; tentatively, D is TRBD2 (6 bases). The CDR3 sequence is 15 residues long. V dropped 5 bases and J dropped 4 bases, with 15 bases sitting between them. CDR1 SGHRS and CDR2 YFSETQ come from the germline V gene. CDR3 in amino acids: CASSIGGGGTGELFF. Written as DNA, the CDR3 is TGCGCCAGCAGTATCGGGGGAGGCGGCACCGGGGAGCTGTTTTTT.